The next 13 T cell receptor beta chains were all read from a single sample in a study of Tregs in tolerant kidney transplant recipients. Only in-frame clones appear in the TCRdb table, and some are missing; sequencing was by immunoSEQ multiplex PCR. The data hold some 68,000 clones, with 84% observed a single time. The material sequenced was CD4+ T cells from blood. The receptors originated from a human donor in good health.

The genes are TRBV6-5 and TRBJ2-7; tentatively, D is TRBD1 (5 bases). Germline V gene sequence: CDR1 MNHEY, CDR2 SVGAGI. This CDR3 has 14 residues. V lost 4 bases, J lost 6 bases, and 16 bases lay in between. CDR3 bases: TGTGCCAGCAGTTCCCCTCCCGGACATCGCGAGCAGTACTTC. This gives the protein CASSSPPGHREQYF.

This chain uses TRBV18 with TRBJ2-6; a weak D match, TRBD2 (5 bases). CDR3 size: 18 residues. V lost 5 bases to trimming and J lost 0 bases, with 17 bases between them. Germline values: CDR1 KGHSH, CDR2 LQKENI. CDR3 protein: CASSGLEGRTSGANVLTF. The CDR3 DNA reads as TGTGCCAGCTCAGGGCTTGAGGGCAGAACCTCTGGGGCCAACGTCCTGACTTTC.

This chain joins TRBV9 and TRBJ2-7; D is perhaps TRBD2 (6 bases). CDR3 length equals 14 residues. Trimming stripped 4 bases from V and 0 bases from J, with 11 bases between. CDR1 SGDLS and CDR2 YYNGEE come from the germline V gene. CDR3 loop: CASSPDGSSYEQYF. Written as DNA, the CDR3 is TGTGCCAGCAGCCCGGACGGGAGCTCCTACGAGCAGTACTTC.

The CDR3 protein is CASSSIAEAYNEQFF. CDR3 coding DNA: TGCGCCAGCAGCTCCATAGCGGAGGCCTACAATGAGCAGTTCTTC. V is TRBV5-1 and J is TRBJ2-1; TRBD2 is a possible D gene (6 bases). CDR3 size: 15 residues. Germline V gene lookup returns CDR1 SGHRS and CDR2 YFSETQ. With 3 bases removed from V and 2 bases from J, the gap between germline ends came to 12 bases.

V gene TRBV7-2 combines with J gene TRBJ1-3; no definite D call. Trimming cost V 5 bases and J 1 base, with 9 bases left between them. The germline V gene encodes CDR1 SGHTA and CDR2 FQGNSA. This CDR3 is 14 amino acids long. The DNA for the CDR3 is TGTGCCAGCAGCCCGGTACTTTCTGGAAACACCATATATTTT. It yields the protein CASSPVLSGNTIYF.

This clone was counted once. The V and J genes are TRBV5-1 and TRBJ2-3; 8 nucleotides align to TRBD2. Trimming took 0 bases from V and 7 from J; bases not matched to a gene: 10. CDR3 length: 16 residues. CDR1 and CDR2 (germline): SGHRS, YFSETQ. The CDR3 loop reads CASSLGTGGLANTQYF. Written as DNA, the CDR3 is TGCGCCAGCAGCTTGGGTACGGGGGGGCTGGCGAATACGCAGTATTTT.

The chain combines TRBV30 with TRBJ1-2; 9 bases fit TRBD1. With 4 bases clipped from V and 6 bases from J, the junction kept 9 bases outside the gene matches. CDR3 length equals 14 residues. Per germline, CDR1 GTSNPN and CDR2 SVGIG (reference sequence). The CDR3 reads CAWTRQGTGNGYTF. For the CDR3, the DNA is TGTGCCTGGACGCGTCAGGGGACAGGGAATGGCTACACCTTC.

CDR3 sequence (DNA): TGCGCCAGCAGCCCTACATACAGAAACACCATATATTTT. Amino acid sequence: CASSPTYRNTIYF. V gene TRBV5-1 combines with J gene TRBJ1-3; D is unresolved. V lost 4 bases, J lost 5 bases, and 10 bases lay in between. The CDR3 has 13 amino acids. Germline V gives CDR1 SGHRS, CDR2 YFSETQ.

This clone was recorded once. Other DNA sequences within the sample encode an identical CDR3. J is TRBJ1-1 and V is TRBV7-2; 7 bases align to TRBD1. CDR1 SGHTA and CDR2 FQGNSA come from the germline V gene. Trimming removed 5 bases from V and 1 base from J; junction bases left unmatched: 4. The CDR3 is 14 amino acids. CDR3: CASSPRTGNTEAFF. The CDR3 nucleotides read TGTGCCAGCAGCCCCCGGACAGGGAACACTGAAGCTTTCTTT.

The chain is built from TRBV5-1 and TRBJ2-5, with no clear D. Germline CDR1 reads SGHRS; CDR2 reads YFSETQ. This CDR3 spans 15 amino acids. The germline V and J ends were trimmed by 4 bases and 4 bases, with 17 bases remaining between them. CDR3 loop: CASSAGPLVTETQYF. DNA for the CDR3: TGCGCCAGCAGCGCCGGTCCCTTGGTAACAGAGACCCAGTACTTC.

The chain carries TRBV30 and TRBJ2-1, with D possibly being TRBD2 (6 bases). The CDR3 length is 13 residues. The V end was cut by 4 bases, the J end by 3 bases, with 10 bases between. CDR1 and CDR2 from the germline V gene are GTSNPN and SVGIG (reference sequence). The CDR3 DNA sequence: TGTGCCTGGACGGAGGGATTCTACAATGAGCAGTTCTTC. Translating gives CAWTEGFYNEQFF.

The J gene is TRBJ1-1, the V gene TRBV18, with a weak D call TRBD1 (5 bases). Germline V gene lookup returns CDR1 KGHSH and CDR2 LQKENI. Trimming pared 2 bases from V and 6 bases from J, leaving 13 bases between. This CDR3 has 14 amino acids. In DNA form, the CDR3 reads TGTGCCAGCTCACCATCTCGCAGGGAGGCTGAAGCTTTCTTT. Translation: CASSPSRREAEAFF.

The CDR3, as DNA: TGCAGTTGGGCGGGCCTCTCCACAGATACGCAGTATTTT. Translated, it gives CSWAGLSTDTQYF. V gene TRBV29-1 combines with J gene TRBJ2-3, with D perhaps matching TRBD2 (5 bases). The CDR3 extends over 13 amino acids. In germline, CDR1 is SQVTM, CDR2 ANQGSEA.